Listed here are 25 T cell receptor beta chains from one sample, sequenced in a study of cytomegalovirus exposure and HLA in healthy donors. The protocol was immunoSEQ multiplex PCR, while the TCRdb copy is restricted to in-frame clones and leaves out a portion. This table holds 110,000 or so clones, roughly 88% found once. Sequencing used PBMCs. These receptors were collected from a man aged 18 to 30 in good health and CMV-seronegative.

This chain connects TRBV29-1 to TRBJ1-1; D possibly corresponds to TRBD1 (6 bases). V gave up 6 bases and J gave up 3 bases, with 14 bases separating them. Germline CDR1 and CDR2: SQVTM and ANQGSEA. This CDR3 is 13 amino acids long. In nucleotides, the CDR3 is TGCAGCGTAAACAGGGATTTGGACACTGAAGCTTTCTTT. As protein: CSVNRDLDTEAFF.

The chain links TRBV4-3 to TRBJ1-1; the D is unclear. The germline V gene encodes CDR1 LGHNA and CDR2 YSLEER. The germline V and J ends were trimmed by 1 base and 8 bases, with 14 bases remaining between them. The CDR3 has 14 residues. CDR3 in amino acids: CASSQGLSSWEAFF. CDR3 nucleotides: TGCGCCAGCAGCCAAGGTTTGTCAAGCTGGGAAGCTTTCTTT.

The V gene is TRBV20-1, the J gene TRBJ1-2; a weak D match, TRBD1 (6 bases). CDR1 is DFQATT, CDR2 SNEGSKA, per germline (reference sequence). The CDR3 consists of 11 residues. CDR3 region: CRTSGVYGYTF. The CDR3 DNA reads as TGCAGGACATCAGGGGTTTATGGCTACACCTTC.

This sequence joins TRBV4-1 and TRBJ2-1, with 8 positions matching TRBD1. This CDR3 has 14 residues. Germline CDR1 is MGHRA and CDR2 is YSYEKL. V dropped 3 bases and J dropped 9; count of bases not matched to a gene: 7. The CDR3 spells CASSQVQGVSEQFF. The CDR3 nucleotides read TGCGCCAGCAGCCAGGTACAGGGGGTAAGTGAGCAGTTCTTC.

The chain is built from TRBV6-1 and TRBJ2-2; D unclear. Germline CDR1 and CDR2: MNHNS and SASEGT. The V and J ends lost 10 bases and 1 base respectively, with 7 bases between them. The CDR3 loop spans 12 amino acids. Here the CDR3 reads CATTRNTGELFF. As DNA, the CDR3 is TGTGCCACCACACGGAACACCGGGGAGCTGTTTTTT.

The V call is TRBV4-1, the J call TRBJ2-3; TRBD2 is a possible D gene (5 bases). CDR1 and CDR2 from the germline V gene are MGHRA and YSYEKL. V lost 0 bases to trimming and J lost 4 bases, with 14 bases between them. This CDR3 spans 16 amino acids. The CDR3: CASSQEGTGVADTQYF. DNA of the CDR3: TGCGCCAGCAGCCAAGAAGGAACCGGGGTAGCAGATACGCAGTATTTT.

This CDR3 reads CASSQARETQYF. In DNA form, the CDR3 reads TGTGCCAGCAGCCAAGCGAGGGAGACCCAGTACTTC. J is TRBJ2-5 and V is TRBV14, with D unclear. The CDR3 contains 12 residues. With 1 base removed from V and 5 bases from J, the gap between germline ends came to 5 bases. CDR1 and CDR2 from the germline V gene are SGHDN and FVKESK. Full variable domain (rest looked up from reference TRBV14 and TRBJ2-5): EAGVTQFPSHSVIEKGQTVTLRCDPISGHDNLYWYRRVMGKEIKFLLHFVKESKQDESGMPNNRFLAERTGGTYSTLKVQPAELEDSGVYFCASSQARETQYFGPGTRLLVL.

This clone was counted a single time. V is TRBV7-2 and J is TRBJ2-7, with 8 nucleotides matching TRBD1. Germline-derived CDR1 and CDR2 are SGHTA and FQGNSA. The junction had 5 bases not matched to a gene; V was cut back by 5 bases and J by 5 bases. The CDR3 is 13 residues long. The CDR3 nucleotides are TGTGCCAGCAGCGCTCAGGGGGCGGACGAGCAGTACTTC. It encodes CASSAQGADEQYF.

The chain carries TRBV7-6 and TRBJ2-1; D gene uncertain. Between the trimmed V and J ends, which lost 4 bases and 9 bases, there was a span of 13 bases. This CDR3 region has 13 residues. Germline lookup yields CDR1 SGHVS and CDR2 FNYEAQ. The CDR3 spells CASSSPVSREQFF. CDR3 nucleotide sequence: TGTGCCAGCAGCTCGCCTGTTTCGCGTGAGCAGTTCTTC.

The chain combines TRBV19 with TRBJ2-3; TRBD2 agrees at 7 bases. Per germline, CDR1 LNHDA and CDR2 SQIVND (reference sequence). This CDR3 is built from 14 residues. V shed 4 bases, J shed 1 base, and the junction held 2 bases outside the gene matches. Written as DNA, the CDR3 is TGTGCCAGTAGTAGCGGGGGTGGCACAGATACGCAGTATTTT. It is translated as CASSSGGGTDTQYF. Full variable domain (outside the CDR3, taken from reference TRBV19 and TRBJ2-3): DGGITQSPKYLFRKEGQNVTLSCEQNLNHDAMYWYRQDPGQGLRLIYYSQIVNDFQKGDIAEGYSVSREKKESFPLTVTSAQKNPTAFYLCASSSGGGTDTQYFGPGTRLTVL.

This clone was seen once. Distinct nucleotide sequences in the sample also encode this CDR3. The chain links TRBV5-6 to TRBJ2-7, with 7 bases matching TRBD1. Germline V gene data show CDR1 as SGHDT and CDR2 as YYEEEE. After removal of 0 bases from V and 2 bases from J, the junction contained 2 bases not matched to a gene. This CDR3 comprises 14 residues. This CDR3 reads CASSLGQGPYEQYF. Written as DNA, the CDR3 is TGTGCCAGCAGCTTGGGACAGGGACCCTACGAGCAGTACTTC.

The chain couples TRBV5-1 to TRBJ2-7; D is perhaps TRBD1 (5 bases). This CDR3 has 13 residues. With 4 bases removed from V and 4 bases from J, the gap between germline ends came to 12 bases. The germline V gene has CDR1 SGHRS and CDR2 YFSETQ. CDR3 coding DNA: TGCGCCAGCAGCATGGACACGTATTACGAGCAGTACTTC. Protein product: CASSMDTYYEQYF.

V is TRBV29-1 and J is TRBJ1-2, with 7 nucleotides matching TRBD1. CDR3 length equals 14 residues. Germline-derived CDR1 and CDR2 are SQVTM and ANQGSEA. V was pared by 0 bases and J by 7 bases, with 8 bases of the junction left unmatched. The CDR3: CSVEDRDSFSGYTF. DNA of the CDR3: TGCAGCGTTGAAGACCGGGACAGTTTCTCTGGCTACACCTTC.

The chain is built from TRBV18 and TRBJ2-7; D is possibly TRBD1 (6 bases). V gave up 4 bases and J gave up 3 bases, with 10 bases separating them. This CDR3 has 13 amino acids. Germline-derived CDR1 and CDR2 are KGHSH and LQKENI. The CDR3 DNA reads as TGTGCCAGCTCACGGGGGACAAACTACGAGCAGTACTTC. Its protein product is CASSRGTNYEQYF.

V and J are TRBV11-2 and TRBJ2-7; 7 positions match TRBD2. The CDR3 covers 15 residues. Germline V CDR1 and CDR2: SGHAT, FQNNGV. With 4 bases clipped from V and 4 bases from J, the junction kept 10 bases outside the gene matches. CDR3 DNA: TGTGCCAGCAGCTACCAGAATGGCGGGAGTTACGAGCAGTACTTC. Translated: CASSYQNGGSYEQYF.

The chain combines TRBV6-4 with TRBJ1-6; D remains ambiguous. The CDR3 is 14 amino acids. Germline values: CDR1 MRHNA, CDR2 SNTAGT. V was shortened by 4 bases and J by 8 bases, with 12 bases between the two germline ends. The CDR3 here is CASSVGEEDSPLHF. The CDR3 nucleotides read TGTGCCAGCAGTGTTGGGGAGGAGGATTCACCCCTCCACTTT.

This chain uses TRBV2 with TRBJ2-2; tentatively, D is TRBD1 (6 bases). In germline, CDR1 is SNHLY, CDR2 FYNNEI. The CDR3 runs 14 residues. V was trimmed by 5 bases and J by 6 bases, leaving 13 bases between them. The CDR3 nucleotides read TGTGCCAGCAGTCAAAGCCAGGGGTCCGGGGAGCTGTTTTTT. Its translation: CASSQSQGSGELFF.

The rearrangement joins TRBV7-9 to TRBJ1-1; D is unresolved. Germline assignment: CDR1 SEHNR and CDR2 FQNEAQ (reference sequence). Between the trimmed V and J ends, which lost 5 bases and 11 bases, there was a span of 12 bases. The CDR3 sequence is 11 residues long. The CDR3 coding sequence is TGTGCCAGCAGCGCTACCTTACTGGCTTTCTTT. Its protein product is CASSATLLAFF.

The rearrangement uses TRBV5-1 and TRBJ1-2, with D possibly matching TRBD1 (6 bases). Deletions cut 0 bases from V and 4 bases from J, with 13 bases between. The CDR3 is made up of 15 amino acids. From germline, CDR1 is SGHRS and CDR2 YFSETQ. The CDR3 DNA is TGCGCCAGCAGCTTGGTGACACAGGGATTCTATGGCTACACCTTC. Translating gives CASSLVTQGFYGYTF.

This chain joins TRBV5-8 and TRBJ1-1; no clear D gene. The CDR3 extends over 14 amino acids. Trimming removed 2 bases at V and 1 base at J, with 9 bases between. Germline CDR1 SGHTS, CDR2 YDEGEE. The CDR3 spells CASSFESGNTEAFF. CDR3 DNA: TGTGCCAGCAGCTTCGAGTCGGGGAACACTGAAGCTTTCTTT.

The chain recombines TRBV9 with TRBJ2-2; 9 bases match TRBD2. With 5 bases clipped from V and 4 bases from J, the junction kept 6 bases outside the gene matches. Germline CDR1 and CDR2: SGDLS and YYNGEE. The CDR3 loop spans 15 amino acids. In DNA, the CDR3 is TGTGCCAGCAGAGCTAGCGGGACGTCCACCGGGGAGCTGTTTTTT. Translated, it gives CASRASGTSTGELFF.

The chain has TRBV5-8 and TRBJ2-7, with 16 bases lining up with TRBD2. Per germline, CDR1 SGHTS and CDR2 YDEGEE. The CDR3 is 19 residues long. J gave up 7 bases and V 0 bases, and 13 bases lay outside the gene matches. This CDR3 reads CASSLAWGLAGGLSWEQYF. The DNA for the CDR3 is TGTGCCAGCAGCTTGGCGTGGGGACTAGCGGGGGGGCTGTCATGGGAGCAGTACTTC.

CDR3 sequence: CASSPLRGPSYEQYF. CDR3 nucleotides: TGCGCCAGCAGCCCCCTCAGGGGGCCCTCCTACGAGCAGTACTTC. The chain employs TRBV5-1 and TRBJ2-7, with TRBD1 identical over 8 bases. CDR3 length: 15 amino acids. The trim removed 4 bases at V and 0 bases at J, leaving 6 bases unmatched. Per germline, CDR1 SGHRS and CDR2 YFSETQ.

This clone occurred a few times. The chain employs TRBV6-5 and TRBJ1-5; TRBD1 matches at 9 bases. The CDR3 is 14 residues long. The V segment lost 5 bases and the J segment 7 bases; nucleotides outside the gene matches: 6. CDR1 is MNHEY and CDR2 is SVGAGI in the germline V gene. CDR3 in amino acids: CASSDTGGAQPQHF. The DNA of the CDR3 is TGTGCCAGCAGTGACACAGGGGGCGCCCAGCCCCAGCATTTT.

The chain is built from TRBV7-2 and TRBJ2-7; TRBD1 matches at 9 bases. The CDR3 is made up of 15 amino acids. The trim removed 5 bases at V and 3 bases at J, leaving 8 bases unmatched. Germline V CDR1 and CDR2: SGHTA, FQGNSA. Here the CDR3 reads CASSIPRGQGYEQYF. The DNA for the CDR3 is TGTGCCAGCAGCATACCGAGGGGACAGGGCTACGAGCAGTACTTC.